The 13 T cell receptor beta chains below come from one sample, sequenced in a study of blood T cell repertoires in COVID-19. The protocol was immunoSEQ multiplex PCR, while the TCRdb copy is restricted to in-frame clones and leaves out a portion. This sample has about 360,000 clones; around 90% occur once, and the top ten carry roughly 2%. Sequencing was performed on PBMCs or T cells enriched from blood (not recorded which). These receptors originate from a woman in her thirties or forties with acute COVID-19.

This chain connects TRBV5-8 to TRBJ1-2; D not certain. Germline lookup yields CDR1 SGHTS and CDR2 YDEGEE. The CDR3 runs to 17 residues. V lost 3 bases and J lost 4, with 22 bases in between. CDR3 coding DNA: TGTGCCAGCAGCTCGACCGGGGTTGGACCCAAGTCCTATGGCTACACCTTC. Amino acid sequence: CASSSTGVGPKSYGYTF.

The sample holds a few counts of this clone. For the CDR3, the DNA is TGCGCCAGCAGCAGCACAGGGTTACCCGGGGAGCTGTTTTTT. Amino acid sequence: CASSSTGLPGELFF. The chain combines TRBV5-1 with TRBJ2-2; a weak D match, TRBD1 (6 bases). Trimming stripped 4 bases from V and 6 bases from J, with 13 bases between. Germline CDR1 and CDR2: SGHRS and YFSETQ. This CDR3 is built from 14 residues.

The DNA of the CDR3 is TGTGCCAGCAGTCCCAACCGGGACAGGGATCAGCCCCAGCATTTT. Translation: CASSPNRDRDQPQHF. J is TRBJ1-5 and V is TRBV6-5; 9 bases line up with TRBD1. Looked up from germline, CDR1 is MNHEY and CDR2 is SVGAGI. V lost 5 bases to trimming and J lost 5 bases; unmatched junction nucleotides: 7. The CDR3 contains 15 residues.

J is TRBJ2-7 and V is TRBV28; D perhaps matches TRBD1 (5 bases). CDR3 size: 13 residues. Per the germline V gene, CDR1 is MDHEN and CDR2 is SYDVKM. Trimming cost V 5 bases and J 6 bases, with 14 bases left between them. The chain's CDR3 is CASSAGSPGEQYF. CDR3 DNA sequence: TGTGCCAGCAGTGCAGGGTCCCCGGGCGAGCAGTACTTC.

CDR3 in amino acids: CASKPLAGPYYEQYF. The CDR3 DNA follows: TGTGCCAGCAAACCACTAGCGGGGCCTTACTACGAGCAGTACTTC. The chain joins TRBV2 to TRBJ2-7; TRBD2 matches 10 bases. The V segment lost 7 bases and the J segment 3 bases; nucleotides outside the gene matches: 9. Germline V gene data show CDR1 as SNHLY and CDR2 as FYNNEI. CDR3 length: 15 residues.

The gene calls are TRBV19 and TRBJ1-2; 8 bases match TRBD1. The CDR3 is made up of 13 amino acids. V gave up 5 bases and J gave up 8 bases; unmatched junction bases: 7. The germline gives CDR1 LNHDA, CDR2 SQIVND (reference sequence). CDR3 coding DNA: TGTGCCAGTAGTGTCCGGACAGGGCAAGGCTACACCTTC. It yields the protein CASSVRTGQGYTF.

The chain links TRBV5-1 to TRBJ1-4; TRBD1 matches at 7 bases. Unmatched junction bases numbered 7, after V lost 7 bases and J lost 7 bases. This CDR3 comprises 13 residues. Germline values: CDR1 SGHRS, CDR2 YFSETQ. CDR3 sequence (DNA): TGCGCCAGCTCAGGGGGTATCGGTGAAAAACTGTTTTTT. Its protein product is CASSGGIGEKLFF.

The chain joins TRBV19 to TRBJ1-1; possibly TRBD1 for D (6 bases). Trimming took 5 bases from V and 5 from J, leaving 12 bases between them. Germline CDR1 LNHDA, CDR2 SQIVND (reference sequence). The CDR3 covers 13 residues. CDR3 residues: CASSWGRGTEAFF. The CDR3 coding sequence is TGTGCCAGTAGTTGGGGCAGGGGTACTGAAGCTTTCTTT.

The chain combines TRBV7-9 with TRBJ1-5, with 8 nucleotides matching TRBD1. Unmatched junction bases numbered 1, after V lost 2 bases and J lost 7 bases. The CDR3 is 13 amino acids. CDR1 and CDR2 from the germline V gene are SEHNR and FQNEAQ (reference sequence). The CDR3 nucleotides are TGTGCCAGCAGCTTACAGGGGGCCCAGCCCCAGCATTTT. This translates into CASSLQGAQPQHF.

V and J are TRBV7-9 and TRBJ2-3; 10 bases match TRBD2. Germline-derived CDR1 and CDR2 are SEHNR and FQNEAQ (reference sequence). Trimming at V came to 5 bases and at J to 3 bases, leaving 11 bases not matched to a gene. There are 17 residues in the CDR3. CDR3 nucleotide sequence: TGTGCCAGCAGCCTTCGGGGCGGTAGCGGGGGGACAGATACGCAGTATTTT. Its translation: CASSLRGGSGGTDTQYF. Together with reference TRBV7-9 and TRBJ2-3, the CDR3 gives the full variable domain: DTGVSQNPRHKITKRGQNVTFRCDPISEHNRLYWYRQTLGQGPEFLTYFQNEAQLEKSRLLSDRFSAERPKGSFSTLEIQRTEQGDSAMYLCASSLRGGSGGTDTQYFGPGTRLTVL.

This clone occurred once. The chain has TRBV29-1 and TRBJ1-5, with D uncertain. Germline V gene sequence: CDR1 SQVTM, CDR2 ANQGSEA. The ends were cut back, 5 bases at V and 7 bases at J, with 15 bases in the middle. The CDR3 spans 13 residues. For the CDR3, the DNA is TGCAGCGTTTTAACTAGGGTGGGACAGCCCCAGCATTTT. It encodes CSVLTRVGQPQHF. The variable domain in full, with the rest retrieved from reference TRBV29-1 and TRBJ1-5, is SAVISQKPSRDICQRGTSLTIQCQVDSQVTMMFWYRQQPGQSLTLIATANQGSEATYESGFVIDKFPISRPNLTFSTLTVSNMSPEDSSIYLCSVLTRVGQPQHFGDGTRLSIL.

This chain connects TRBV19 to TRBJ1-3; no reliable D call. The CDR3 sequence is 16 residues long. From germline, CDR1 is LNHDA and CDR2 SQIVND (reference sequence). V shed 2 bases and J shed 2 bases, with 13 bases lying between them. CDR3 bases: TGTGCCAGTAGTATAAACGATGGGCCGGCTGGAAACACCATATATTTT. Translation gives CASSINDGPAGNTIYF.

This clone was counted once. The V and J genes are TRBV7-9 and TRBJ2-7; D not resolved. This CDR3 has 13 amino acids. Between the trimmed V and J ends, which lost 5 bases and 0 bases, there was a span of 8 bases. Germline V CDR1 and CDR2: SEHNR, FQNEAQ (reference sequence). CDR3 bases: TGTGCCAGCAGCCCCCGCAGCTCCTACGAGCAGTACTTC. Its protein product is CASSPRSSYEQYF.